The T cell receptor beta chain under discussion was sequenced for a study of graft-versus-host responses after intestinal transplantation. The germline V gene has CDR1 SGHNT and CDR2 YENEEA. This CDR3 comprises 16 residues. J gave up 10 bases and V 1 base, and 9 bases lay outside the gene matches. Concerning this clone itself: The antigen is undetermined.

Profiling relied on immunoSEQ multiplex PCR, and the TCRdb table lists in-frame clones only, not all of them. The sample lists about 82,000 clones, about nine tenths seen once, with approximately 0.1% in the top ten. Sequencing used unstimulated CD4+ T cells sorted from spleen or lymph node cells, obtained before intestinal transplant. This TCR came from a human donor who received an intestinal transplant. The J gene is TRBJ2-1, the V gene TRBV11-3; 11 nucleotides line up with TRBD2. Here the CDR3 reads CASSLVIAGGPGEQFF. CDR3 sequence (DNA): TGTGCCAGCAGCTTAGTAATAGCGGGGGGGCCAGGGGAGCAGTTCTTC.